This T cell receptor beta chain emerged from a study of technical replicates of blood from several donors. TCRdb keeps only in-frame clones here, not all; method: immunoSEQ multiplex PCR. Among about 59,000 clones listed, around 93% were seen once. Germline values: CDR1 LGHNA, CDR2 YNFKEQ. Deletions cut 5 bases from V and 5 bases from J, with 10 bases between. The CDR3 length is 13 residues. V usage is TRBV4-2 and J usage is TRBJ2-1; no definite D call. Sequencing was performed on PBMCs. This sequence was found in a human donor in good health. Some clones in this sample may be carry-over from other donors' samples. The CDR3 region is CASSSSRDNEQFF. The CDR3 DNA is TGTGCCAGCAGCTCATCCCGGGACAATGAGCAGTTCTTC.